This T cell receptor beta chain comes out of a study of blood T cell repertoires in COVID-19 (TCRdb year 2020). At the level of the whole study: Collaborator samples came from the United States, Italy and Spain and covered acute and convalescent phases of COVID-19. The prospective study material was composed of cDNA or gDNA derived from T cells, B-cell-depleted T cells, or PBMCs. Subjects who had been exposed to COVID-19, were actively infected with it, or had recovered from it provided the deeply sampled blood TCRbeta repertoires that made up the dataset. The repertoires were released in a freely available public database intended as a resource for research on the immune response to SARS-CoV-2. The samples were drawn from two sources: the first 160 participants of the ongoing ImmuneRACE study, and about 1,300 subjects contributed by 6 global collaborators. The sample metadata nearly always contained a de-identified subject ID, COVID-19 status, age in years and sex. Where available, HLA class I and class II types were taken from metadata supplied by the sample provider and were not determined by assay-based typing.

Worth noting for this clone: Its antigen remains unidentified. Base qualities are missing; no much larger clone stands one base away.

The CDR1 and CDR2 encoded by the germline V gene are SGHAT and FQNNGV. Compared with germline, V lacks 7 bases and J lacks 7 bases; bases without a gene match: 9. There are 15 amino acids in the CDR3, from cysteine to phenylalanine inclusive. Just the 45-base CDR3 DNA is kept, in frame starting at base 1. Each collaborating institution followed its own protocols to collect whole blood in K2EDTA tubes. For TCRbeta analysis, collaborator samples were shipped as frozen whole blood, as isolated PBMCs, or as DNA extracted from either sample type. Overall results and qualifications from the work: The amount of clinical and demographic metadata varied by source and participant and was provided uncurated.

TCRbeta CDR3 regions were amplified from genomic DNA using the immunoSEQ Assay, a bias-controlled multiplex PCR. As for how the authors treated the data: The number of nucleated cells in each sample was estimated by amplification of reference gene primers within the assay. To quantify the absolute abundance of each unique TCRbeta CDR3 rearrangement, sequence reads were collapsed and filtered. Productive Simpson clonality was computed per sample as the square root of Simpson's diversity index over productive rearrangements. TCRdb limited this immuneACCESS table to in-frame rearrangements with V and J called. A share of clones is missing; checked studies link under half to unresolved V genes, and the rest is unexplained. V and J calls and clone size are copied from that table; D and trimming were computed from the DNA. Across this sample there are about 110,000 clones, with 85% to 90% seen only once. Of the sample, about 3% is held by the ten largest clones.

Recombination connected TRBV11-2 to TRBJ2-1, with TRBD2 matching 11 junction bases. The receptor was isolated from a woman aged 50 to 65 with acute or convalescent COVID-19. Sequenced: peripheral blood. The CDR3 sequence is CASTLTSGRRNEQFF. The nucleotide sequence is given as TGTGCCAGCACCCTAACTAGCGGGAGAAGAAATGAGCAGTTCTTC.